The 5 T cell receptor beta chains presented below share a single source sample, sequenced in a study of tumor and adjacent non-tumor tissue in lung cancer. This sample's RNA came from whole unsorted tissue. This non-tumor lung sample came from over 3 cm beyond the tumor edge. The library came from three nested PCR rounds adapted from ARM-PCR protocols. In TCRdb, the multiplex PCR reads were re-called with MiXCR into one record per CDR3 protein. The sample includes about 86,000 distinct CDR3 sequences, 65% to 80% seen only once; the top ten take 21%. Sequences were obtained from distant non-tumor lung tissue. The source of these receptors is a woman aged 45-65 years with non-small cell lung cancer.

Note on this clonotype: No conserved phenylalanine or tryptophan ends this CDR3, so it is likely a read error. This chain joins TRBV12-3 or TRBV12-4 and TRBJ2-3, with TRBD2 matching over 9 bases. The V and J ends lost 6 bases and 5 bases, in that order; junction bases with no gene match: 15. This CDR3 spans 17 amino acids. The chain's CDR3 is CASSLTIAGAYRDTQYY. DNA of the CDR3: TGTGCCAGCAGCCTGACTATAGCGGGAGCCTACAGAGATACGCAGTATTAT.

Remarks on this clonotype: Compared with germline, one end of the junction differs, possibly owing to a read error. The chain recombines TRBV6-1 with TRBJ1-5, with TRBD1 matching over 9 bases. The CDR3 is made up of 13 amino acids. CDR1 is MNHNS and CDR2 is SASEGT in the germline V gene. The CDR3 DNA reads TGTGCCAGCCGGACAGGGGAGTCGCAGCCCCAACATTTT. Protein sequence: CASRTGESQPQHF.

V and J are TRBV6-4 and TRBJ2-1; 7 bases map to TRBD2. From germline, CDR1 is MRHNA and CDR2 SNTAGT. The ends lost 3 bases at V and 8 bases at J; junction bases unmatched: 10. The CDR3 contains 15 residues. CDR3 sequence (DNA): TGTGCCAGCAGTGAAGGGTCCAGCGGGAATTATGAGCAGTTCTTC. This gives the protein CASSEGSSGNYEQFF.

With respect to this clonotype: This may be a read error, as it is one base from a much larger clone. The chain uses TRBV6-1 and TRBJ2-2, with 9 bases identical to TRBD1. The CDR3 extends over 14 amino acids. The germline CDR1 and CDR2 sequences are MNHNS and SASEGT. This CDR3 is CVSRDREWAGELLF. As DNA, the CDR3 is TGTGTCAGCAGGGACAGGGAGTGGGCCGGGGAGCTGCTTTTT.

This clonotype was recorded once. At one of its ends the junction is not consistent with the germline gene, which may arise from a read error. The chain uses TRBV12-3 or TRBV12-4 and TRBJ1-2; TRBD1 agrees at 7 bases. The CDR3 sequence is 14 residues long. CDR3 sequence: CASSLDRRKGGYTF. Here the CDR3 DNA reads TGTGCCAGCAGTTTGGACAGGAGGAAGGGTGGCTATACCTTC.